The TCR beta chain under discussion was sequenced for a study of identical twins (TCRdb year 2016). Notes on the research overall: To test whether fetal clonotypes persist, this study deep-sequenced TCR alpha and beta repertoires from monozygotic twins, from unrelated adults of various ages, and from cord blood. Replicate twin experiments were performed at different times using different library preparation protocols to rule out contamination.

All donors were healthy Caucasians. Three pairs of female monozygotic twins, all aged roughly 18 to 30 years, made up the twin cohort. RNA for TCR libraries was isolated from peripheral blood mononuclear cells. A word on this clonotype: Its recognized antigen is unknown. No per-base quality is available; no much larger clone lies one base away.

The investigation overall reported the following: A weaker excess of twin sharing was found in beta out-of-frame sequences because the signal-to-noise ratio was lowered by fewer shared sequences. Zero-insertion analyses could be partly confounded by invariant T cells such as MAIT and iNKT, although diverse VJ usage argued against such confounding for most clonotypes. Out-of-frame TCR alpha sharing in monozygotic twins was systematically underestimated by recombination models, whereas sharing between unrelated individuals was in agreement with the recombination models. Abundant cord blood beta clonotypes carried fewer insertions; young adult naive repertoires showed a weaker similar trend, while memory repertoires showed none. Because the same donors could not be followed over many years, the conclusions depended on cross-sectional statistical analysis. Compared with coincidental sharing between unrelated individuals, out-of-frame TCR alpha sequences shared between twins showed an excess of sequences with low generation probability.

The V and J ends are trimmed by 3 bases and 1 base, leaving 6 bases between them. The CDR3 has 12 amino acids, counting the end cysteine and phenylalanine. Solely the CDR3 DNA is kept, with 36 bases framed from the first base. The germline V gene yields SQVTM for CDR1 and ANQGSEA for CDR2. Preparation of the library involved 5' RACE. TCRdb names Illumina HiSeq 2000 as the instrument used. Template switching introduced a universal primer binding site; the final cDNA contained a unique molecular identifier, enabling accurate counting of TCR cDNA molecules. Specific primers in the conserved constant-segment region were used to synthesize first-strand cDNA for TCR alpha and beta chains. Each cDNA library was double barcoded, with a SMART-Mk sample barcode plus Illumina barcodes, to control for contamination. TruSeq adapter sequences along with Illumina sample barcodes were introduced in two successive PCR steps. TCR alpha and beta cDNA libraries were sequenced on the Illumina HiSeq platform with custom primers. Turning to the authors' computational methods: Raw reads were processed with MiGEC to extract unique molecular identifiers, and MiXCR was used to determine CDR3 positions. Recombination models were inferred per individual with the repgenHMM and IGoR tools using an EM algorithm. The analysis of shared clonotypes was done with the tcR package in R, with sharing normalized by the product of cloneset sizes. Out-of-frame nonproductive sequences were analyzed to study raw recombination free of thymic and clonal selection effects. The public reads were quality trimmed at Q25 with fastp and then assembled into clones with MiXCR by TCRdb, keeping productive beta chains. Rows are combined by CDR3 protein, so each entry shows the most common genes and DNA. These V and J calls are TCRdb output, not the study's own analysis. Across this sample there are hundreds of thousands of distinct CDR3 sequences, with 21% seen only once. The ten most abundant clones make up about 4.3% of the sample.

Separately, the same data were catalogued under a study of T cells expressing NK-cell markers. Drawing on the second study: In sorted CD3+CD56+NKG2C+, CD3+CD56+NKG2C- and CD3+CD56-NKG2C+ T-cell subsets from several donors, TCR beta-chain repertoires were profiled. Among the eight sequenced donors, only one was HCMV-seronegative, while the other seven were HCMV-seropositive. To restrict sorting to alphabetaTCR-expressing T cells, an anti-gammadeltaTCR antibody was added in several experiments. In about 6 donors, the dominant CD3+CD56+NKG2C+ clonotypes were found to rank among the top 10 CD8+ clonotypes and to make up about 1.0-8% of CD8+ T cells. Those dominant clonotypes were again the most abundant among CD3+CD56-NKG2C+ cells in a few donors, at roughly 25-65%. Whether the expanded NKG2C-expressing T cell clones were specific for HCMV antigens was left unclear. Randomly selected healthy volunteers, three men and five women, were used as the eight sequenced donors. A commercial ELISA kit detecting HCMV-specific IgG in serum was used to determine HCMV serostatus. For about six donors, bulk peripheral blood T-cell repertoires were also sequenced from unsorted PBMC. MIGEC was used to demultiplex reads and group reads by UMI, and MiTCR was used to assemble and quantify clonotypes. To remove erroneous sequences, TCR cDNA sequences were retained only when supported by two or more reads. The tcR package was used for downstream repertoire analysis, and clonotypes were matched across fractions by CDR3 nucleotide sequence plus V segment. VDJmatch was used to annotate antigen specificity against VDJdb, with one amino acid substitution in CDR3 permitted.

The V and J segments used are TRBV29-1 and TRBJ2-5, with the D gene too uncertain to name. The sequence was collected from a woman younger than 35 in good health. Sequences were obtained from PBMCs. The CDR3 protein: CSVDPFQETQYF. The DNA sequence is TGCAGCGTTGATCCTTTCCAAGAGACCCAGTACTTC.